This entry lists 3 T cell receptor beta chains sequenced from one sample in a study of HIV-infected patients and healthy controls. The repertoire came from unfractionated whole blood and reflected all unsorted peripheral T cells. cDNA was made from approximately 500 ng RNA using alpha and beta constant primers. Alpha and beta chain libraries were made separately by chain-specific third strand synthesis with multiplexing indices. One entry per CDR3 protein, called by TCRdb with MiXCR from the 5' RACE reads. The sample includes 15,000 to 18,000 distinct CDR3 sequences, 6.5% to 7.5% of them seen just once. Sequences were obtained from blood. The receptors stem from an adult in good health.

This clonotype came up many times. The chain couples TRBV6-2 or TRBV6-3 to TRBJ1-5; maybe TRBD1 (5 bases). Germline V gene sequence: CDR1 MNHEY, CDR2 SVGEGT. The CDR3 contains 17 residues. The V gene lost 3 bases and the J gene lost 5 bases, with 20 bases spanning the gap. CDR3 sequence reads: CASSYPAGVRYDQPQHF. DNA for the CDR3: TGTGCCAGCAGTTATCCCGCGGGGGTCCGGTATGATCAGCCCCAGCATTTT.

CDR3 DNA: TGTGCCAGCAGCTTAGTTGGGGGTAACTATGGCTACACCTTC. Protein sequence: CASSLVGGNYGYTF. V and J are TRBV7-9 and TRBJ1-2; a possible D gene is TRBD1 (5 bases). Trimming took off 1 base at V and 1 base at J, with 7 bases between the two ends. The CDR3 sequence is 14 residues long. Per germline, CDR1 SEHNR and CDR2 FQNEAQ (reference sequence).

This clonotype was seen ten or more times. The CDR3 is CASSLVHEQFF. The CDR3 DNA reads TGTGCCAGCAGTTTAGTCCATGAGCAGTTCTTC. The chain links TRBV28 to TRBJ2-1; D gene ambiguous. Germline V gene data show CDR1 as MDHEN and CDR2 as SYDVKM. Trimming pared 2 bases from V and 8 bases from J, leaving 4 bases between. This CDR3 spans 11 amino acids. Combining the CDR3 with reference TRBV28 and TRBJ2-1 gives the whole variable domain DVKVTQSSRYLVKRTGEKVFLECVQDMDHENMFWYRQDPGLGLRLIYFSYDVKMKEKGDIPEGYSVSREKKERFSLILESASTNQTSMYLCASSLVHEQFFGPGTRLTVL.